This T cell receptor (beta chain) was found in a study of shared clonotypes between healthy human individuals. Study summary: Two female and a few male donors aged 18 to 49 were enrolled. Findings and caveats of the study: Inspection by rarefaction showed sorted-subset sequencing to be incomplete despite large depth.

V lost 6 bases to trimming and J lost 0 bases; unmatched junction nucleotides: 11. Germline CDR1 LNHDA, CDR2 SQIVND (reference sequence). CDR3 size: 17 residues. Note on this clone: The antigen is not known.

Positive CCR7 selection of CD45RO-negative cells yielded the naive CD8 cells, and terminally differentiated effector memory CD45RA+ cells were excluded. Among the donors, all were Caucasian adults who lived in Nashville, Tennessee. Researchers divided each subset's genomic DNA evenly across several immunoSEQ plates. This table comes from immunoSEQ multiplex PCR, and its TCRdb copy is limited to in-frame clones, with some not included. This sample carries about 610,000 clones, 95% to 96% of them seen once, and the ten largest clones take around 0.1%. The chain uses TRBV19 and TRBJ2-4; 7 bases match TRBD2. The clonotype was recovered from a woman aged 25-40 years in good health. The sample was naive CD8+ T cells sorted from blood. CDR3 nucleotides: TGTGCCAGTAGAGATAGCGGGTTTGGGGGAGCCAAAAACATTCAGTACTTC. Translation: CASRDSGFGGAKNIQYF.